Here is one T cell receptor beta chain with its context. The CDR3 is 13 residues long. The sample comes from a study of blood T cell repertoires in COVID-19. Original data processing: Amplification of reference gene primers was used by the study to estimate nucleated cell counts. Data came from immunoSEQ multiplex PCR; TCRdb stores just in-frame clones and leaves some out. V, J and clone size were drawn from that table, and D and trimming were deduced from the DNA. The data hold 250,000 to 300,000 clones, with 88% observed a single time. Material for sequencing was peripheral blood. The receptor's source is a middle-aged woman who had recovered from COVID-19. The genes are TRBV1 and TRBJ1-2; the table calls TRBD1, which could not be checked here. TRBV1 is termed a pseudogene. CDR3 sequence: CTSLVRFGYGYTF. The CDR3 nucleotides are TGCACCAGCCTGGTCAGGTTCGGCTATGGCTACACCTTC.